Here is one T cell receptor (beta chain) with its context. No cognate antigen has been identified for it. No clone much larger than this one lies a single base away; base qualities are absent. The data are from a study of shared clonotypes between healthy human individuals (dated by TCRdb to the early 2020s). Concerning the study at large: The cohort comprised a couple of women and a few men aged 18 to 49 years. For each donor, CD4 naive and CD4 memory were each run on three plates, CD8 naive on two plates, and CD8 memory on one plate. To estimate repertoire size and how much clonotypes are shared between individuals, the study performed deep sequencing of blood TCR repertoires from a few healthy adults. Different laboratories and diverse techniques were used to prepare libraries and sequence TCR repertoires, to increase sequencing depth and limit assay-specific biases. Leukapheresis yielded between about 0.9 and 10 billion PBMCs per donor. Overall study results and their limits: When a few donors were compared, the shared fraction of clonotypes was 5% to 6.5% for naive CD4, approximately 3.5% for naive CD8, more than 2% for memory CD4, and 0.3% to 0.5% for memory CD8. Compared with non-shared clonotypes, clonotypes shared by all four sorted-subset donors had higher generation probabilities. Sampling was restricted to blood, and TCR repertoires in tissue are likely to differ from TCR repertoires in blood. Even with the large sequencing depth, rarefaction of the sorted-subset datasets indicated that sequencing was incomplete. Based on pairwise subsampling, the degree of clonotype sharing among donors was expected to be affected by sequencing depth. Because the study included only a small number of donors, the genetic and exposure-history diversity represented was limited. Larger estimated clonotype richness was generally found for naive subsets than for memory subsets.

CD8 naive samples consisted of CD45RO-negative cells that were positively selected for CCR7, yielding a CD45RA+CCR7+ population without TemRA cells. Healthy HIV-negative adults with no recently reported acute infections or vaccinations were included as donors. All donors were Caucasian adults living in Nashville, Tennessee, USA. Blood was collected by leukapheresis, and PBMCs were isolated by Ficoll-Histopaque density gradient centrifugation and then cryopreserved in liquid nitrogen vapor phase. Analytical flow cytometry was used to check the purity and quantity of each magnetically sorted T cell population. Genomic DNA was isolated from each sorted fraction and quantified by UV absorbance on a Nanodrop 2000c. Sequences SGHRS (CDR1) and YFSETQ (CDR2) are obtained from the germline V gene. From the cysteine up to the phenylalanine, the CDR3 has a length of 14 residues. The only DNA kept is the CDR3, 42 bases in frame from the first base. Here V drops 0 bases and J drops 3 bases, and the junction holds 2 bases not matched to any gene.

Using the deep immunoSEQ assay, TCR CDR3 regions were amplified from genomic DNA by multiplex PCR. Genomic DNA extracted from each cell subset was distributed evenly over all wells of several immunoSEQ 96-well plates, and each plate served as one replicate. For sorted subsets, approximately 210 ng of genomic DNA, equivalent to around 31,000 T cell genomes, went into each replicate PCR. Purified libraries were quantified with a Qubit 3.0 fluorometer, sized on a Bioanalyzer 2100, and re-quantified with the KAPA Library Quantification kit. A separate single-read 150-cycle Illumina NextSeq 550 flow cell was used to sequence each immunoSEQ 96-well plate. Per the source publication's procedure: The immunoSEQ output contained only junctional sequences without quality scores, so filtering could not match that applied to full-length reads. To assign V/J genes and CDR3, sequences were annotated using PyIR, a Python wrapper for IgBLAST v1.9, with IMGT germline references. Any read was removed if the V/J assignment was weak (E-value above 1e-6), the CDR3 was missing, or the read contained stop codons, out-of-frame junctions, or ambiguous translated residues. V3J clonotypes were defined as sequences sharing an identical inferred V gene, J gene, and CDR3 amino acid sequence. To compute the percentage overlap between repertoires, the number of shared unique clonotypes was divided by the size of the smaller repertoire. RTK rarefaction, the Chao1 estimator, and Recon v2.1 estimates of unobserved clonotypes were used to assess repertoire richness. Generation probabilities for all TCRbeta clonotypes obtained by the gDNA method from a handful of donors were computed using OLGA. TCRdb provides this immuneACCESS table in a form limited to in-frame rearrangements. Some clones are lacking; in checked studies, under half of them reflect an unresolved V gene, and why the rest are absent is not known. V, J and clone size are taken as reported in that table, and D and trimming were inferred from the DNA itself. This sample has about 820,000 clones in its table, and 85% to 95% of those were observed once. The top ten hold approximately 25% of the sample.

Rearrangement joined TRBV5-1 to TRBJ1-1; TRBD1 agrees with 7 junctional bases. The clonotype comes from a man aged 25 to 40 in good health. The sample taken for sequencing was naive CD8+ T cells sorted from blood. The cell subset or site label, as the study defines it: CD45RA+CCR7+. The encoded CDR3 is CASSLGQGHTEAFF. The DNA sequence reads TGCGCCAGCAGCTTGGGACAGGGACACACTGAAGCTTTCTTT.